The rows below give T cell receptor beta chains drawn from one sample of a study of chemoradiotherapy in HPV16-positive cancers. The data were produced by immunoSEQ multiplex PCR, yet TCRdb's version contains in-frame clones alone and is incomplete. Counted here are around 5,400 clones, around 91% occurring once; the ten biggest clones make up 1.9%. Specimen: blood, collected from a patient who underwent chemoradiotherapy. These receptors all come from a human donor with HPV-associated anogenital cancer. Each CDR3 is given with its conserved first and last residue. Each record gives: V gene, J gene, D gene, clone size, CDR3 protein, CDR3 DNA. D genes are given only for firm matches. Not all rows give a size; the values are once, few, many and, for expanded clones, a class.

TRBV7-2	TRBJ2-5	NA	NA	CASSKSGTSQETQYF	TGTGCCAGCAGCAAATCCGGGACTTCCCAAGAGACCCAGTACTTC
TRBV6-4	TRBJ2-1	TRBD1	NA	CASSDLPGQGNNEQFF	TGTGCCAGCAGTGACCTGCCGGGACAGGGTAATAATGAGCAGTTCTTC
TRBV10-1	TRBJ2-2	NA	NA	CASSERRTGNTGELFF	TGCGCCAGCAGTGAGAGGCGAACGGGGAACACCGGGGAGCTGTTTTTT
TRBV2	TRBJ2-7	TRBD2	few	CASSLRTSGYYEQYF	TGTGCCAGCAGTCTTCGGACTAGCGGATACTACGAGCAGTACTTC
TRBV2	TRBJ1-5	NA	NA	CASSEATGFHGAQHF	TGTGCCAGCAGTGAAGCAACGGGGTTTCATGGAGCCCAGCATTTT
TRBV19	TRBJ1-1	NA	NA	CASSDILAAEAFF	TGTGCCAGTAGCGACATACTAGCCGCTGAAGCTTTCTTT
TRBV18	TRBJ2-5	NA	NA	CASSRGWEETQYF	TGTGCCAGCTCACGTGGATGGGAGGAGACCCAGTACTTC
TRBV5-1	TRBJ1-1	NA	NA	CASSPEGTEAFF	TGCGCCAGCAGCCCCGAGGGAACTGAAGCTTTCTTT
TRBV5-1	TRBJ1-1	NA	NA	CASSLQGREAFF	TGCGCCAGCAGCTTGCAGGGTCGTGAAGCTTTCTTT
TRBV7-8	TRBJ2-3	NA	NA	CASSLARGTVF	TGTGCCAGCAGCTTAGCTAGAGGGACTGTATTT
TRBV6-1	TRBJ2-7	NA	NA	CASTQTQGTLQYF	TGTGCCAGCACCCAAACACAGGGAACCCTGCAGTACTTC
TRBV9	TRBJ2-3	TRBD2	NA	CASSVATLAGTDTQYF	TGTGCCAGCAGCGTAGCTACGCTAGCGGGAACAGATACGCAGTATTTT
TRBV4-3	TRBJ2-6	TRBD1	NA	CASSRTGGSGANVLTF	TGCGCCAGCAGCCGGACAGGGGGCTCTGGGGCCAACGTCCTGACTTTC
TRBV9	TRBJ2-7	NA	few	CASSVDQGSSYEQYF	TGTGCCAGCAGCGTAGACCAGGGGAGCTCCTACGAGCAGTACTTC
TRBV2	TRBJ2-7	NA	NA	CASSEKMAYEQYF	TGTGCCAGCAGTGAAAAGATGGCCTACGAGCAGTACTTC
TRBV12-5	TRBJ1-6	TRBD1	NA	CASVRQGGNSPLHF	TGTGCTAGTGTAAGACAGGGCGGAAATTCACCCCTCCACTTT
TRBV5-5	TRBJ2-1	NA	NA	CASSSPPGHEQFF	TGTGCCAGCAGCTCTCCCCCAGGCCATGAGCAGTTCTTC
TRBV10-3	TRBJ2-7	NA	NA	CAISSTGSYEQYF	TGTGCCATCAGTTCGACAGGTTCCTACGAGCAGTACTTC
TRBV5-1	TRBJ2-7	NA	NA	CASSLSGNSYEQYF	TGCGCCAGCAGCTTGAGTGGCAACTCCTACGAGCAGTACTTC
TRBV4-1	TRBJ1-1	TRBD1	NA	CASSQEVTGDTEAFF	TGCGCCAGCAGCCAAGAGGTGACAGGGGACACTGAAGCTTTCTTT
TRBV5-6	TRBJ1-1	NA	NA	CASSEYRETNTEAFF	TGTGCCAGCAGCGAATACAGGGAGACGAACACTGAAGCTTTCTTT
TRBV4-2	TRBJ2-3	TRBD1	NA	CASSQDRGRTDTQYF	TGTGCCAGCAGCCAAGACAGGGGGCGGACAGATACGCAGTATTTT